This TCR beta chain was obtained from a study of metastatic and nonmetastatic thyroid tumors. In the study overall: Repertoires of blood and of tissue (tumor or nodule) from malignant and benign thyroid patients were compared. Whole-study findings and limits: The study reportedly found significantly higher TCR beta diversity in malignant thyroid tumors than benign nodules, in blood and tumor.

CDR3 length: 15 residues. V lost 6 bases, J lost 8 bases, and 6 bases stayed unmatched. The germline V gene encodes CDR1 MRHNA and CDR2 SNTAGT. This clone was observed many times. Its target is not known. How the authors handled the data: CDR3 differences across clinicopathological groups were used to build a distant-metastasis classifier for papillary thyroid cancer. TCRdb re-analyzed the PCR reads using MiXCR. The V and J calls were determined by TCRdb, not by the authors. This sample yields 10,000 to 13,000 clones, of which 38% are seen a single time; around 16% belongs to the top ten. Not a single patient had been given any form of treatment at any point before undergoing thyroid surgery.

J is TRBJ2-1 and V is TRBV6-4, with 14 bases identical to TRBD2. This sequence was found in a female donor with papillary thyroid cancer or a benign thyroid nodule (not recorded which). Some clones in this sample may be carry-over from other donors' samples. Sequenced sample: tumor tissue. The CDR3 loop is CASRTSGGAGDEQFF. For the CDR3, the DNA is TGTGCCAGCAGGACTAGCGGGGGGGCCGGGGATGAGCAGTTCTTC.